This TCR beta chain was observed in a study of blood T cell repertoires in COVID-19. Across the study: Researchers got acute and convalescent COVID-19 samples from the United States, Italy and Spain. Sources were T cells, B-cell-depleted T cells, or PBMCs; the material itself was cDNA or gDNA.

In germline, CDR1 is MNHEY, CDR2 SVGAGI. This CDR3 comprises 14 residues. Losses at the gene ends were 4 bases for V and 9 bases for J; bases not matched to a gene: 9. As processed by the authors: Amplified reference gene primers provided the basis for estimating nucleated cell counts. Sequencing was performed with immunoSEQ multiplex PCR; in TCRdb, only in-frame clones are kept and a portion is missing. V, J and clone size reflect that table, while D and trimming were determined from the DNA. The sample records 60,000 to 65,000 clones, 60% to 85% being singletons. The sample comprised peripheral blood. The receptor was derived from a human donor in a cohort sampled during active COVID-19. This chain links TRBV6-5 with TRBJ2-1, with 7 bases matching TRBD1. CDR3 sequence: CASSFSTGPTEQFF. CDR3 in DNA: TGTGCCAGCAGTTTCTCGACAGGGCCCACTGAGCAGTTCTTC.